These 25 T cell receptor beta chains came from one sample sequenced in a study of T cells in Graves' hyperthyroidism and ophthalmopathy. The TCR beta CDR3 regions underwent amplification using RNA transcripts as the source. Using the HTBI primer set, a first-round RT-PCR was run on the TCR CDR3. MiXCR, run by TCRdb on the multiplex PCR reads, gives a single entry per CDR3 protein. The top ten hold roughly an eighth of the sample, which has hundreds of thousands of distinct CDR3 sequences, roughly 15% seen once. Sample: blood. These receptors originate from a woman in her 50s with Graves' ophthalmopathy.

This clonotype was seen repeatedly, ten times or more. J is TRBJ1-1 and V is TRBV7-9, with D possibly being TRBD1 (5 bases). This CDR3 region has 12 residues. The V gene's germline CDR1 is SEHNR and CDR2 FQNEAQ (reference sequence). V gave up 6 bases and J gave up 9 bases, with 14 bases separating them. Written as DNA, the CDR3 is TGTGCCAGCAGTCCGGGAGGGGAGAAAGCTTTCTTT. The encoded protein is CASSPGGEKAFF.

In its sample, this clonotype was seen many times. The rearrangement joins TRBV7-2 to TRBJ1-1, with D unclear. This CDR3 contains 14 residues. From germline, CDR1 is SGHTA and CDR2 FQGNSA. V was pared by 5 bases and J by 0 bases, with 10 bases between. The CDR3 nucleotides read TGTGCCAGCAGCCTATCCCCGATGAACACTGAAGCTTTCTTT. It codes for CASSLSPMNTEAFF. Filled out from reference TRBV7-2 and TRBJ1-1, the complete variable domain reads GAGVSQSPSNKVTEKGKDVELRCDPISGHTALYWYRQSLGQGLEFLIYFQGNSAPDKSGLPSDRFSAERTGGSVSTLTIQRTQQEDSAVYLCASSLSPMNTEAFFGQGTRLTVV.

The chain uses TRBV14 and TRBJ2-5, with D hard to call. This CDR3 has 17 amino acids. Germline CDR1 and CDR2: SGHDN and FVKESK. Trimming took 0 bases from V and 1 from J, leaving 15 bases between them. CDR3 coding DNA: TGTGCCAGCAGCCAAGACCCGTTAGGCGACGTCCAAGAGACCCAGTACTTC. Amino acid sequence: CASSQDPLGDVQETQYF.

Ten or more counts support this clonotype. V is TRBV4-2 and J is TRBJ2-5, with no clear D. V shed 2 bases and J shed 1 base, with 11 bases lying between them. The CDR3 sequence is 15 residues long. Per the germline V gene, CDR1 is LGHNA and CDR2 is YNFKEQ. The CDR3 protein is CASSQFRALQETQYF. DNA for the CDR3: TGTGCCAGCAGCCAATTCCGGGCCCTCCAAGAGACCCAGTACTTC.

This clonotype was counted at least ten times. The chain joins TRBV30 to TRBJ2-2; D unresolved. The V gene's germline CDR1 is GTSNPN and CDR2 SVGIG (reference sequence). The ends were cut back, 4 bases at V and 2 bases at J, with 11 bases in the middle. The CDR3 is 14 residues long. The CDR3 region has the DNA TGTGCCTGGAAGGCACTTATCAACACCGGGGAGCTGTTTTTT. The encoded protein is CAWKALINTGELFF.

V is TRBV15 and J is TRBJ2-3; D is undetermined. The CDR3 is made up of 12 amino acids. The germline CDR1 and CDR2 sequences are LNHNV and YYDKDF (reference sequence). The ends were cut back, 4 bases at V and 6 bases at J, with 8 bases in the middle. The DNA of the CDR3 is TGTGCCACCAGCAAATACCCGGATACGCAGTATTTT. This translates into CATSKYPDTQYF. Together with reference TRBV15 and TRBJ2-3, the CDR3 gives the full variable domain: DAMVIQNPRYQVTQFGKPVTLSCSQTLNHNVMYWYQQKSSQAPKLLFHYYDKDFNNEADTPDNFQSRRPNTSFCFLDIRSPGLGDTAMYLCATSKYPDTQYFGPGTRLTVL.

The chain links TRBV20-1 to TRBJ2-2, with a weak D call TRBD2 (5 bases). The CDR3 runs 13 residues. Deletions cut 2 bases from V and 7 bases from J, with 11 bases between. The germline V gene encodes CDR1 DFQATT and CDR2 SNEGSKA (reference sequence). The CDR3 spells CSARLGVVGELFF. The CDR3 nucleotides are TGCAGTGCTAGATTGGGAGTGGTCGGGGAGCTGTTTTTT.

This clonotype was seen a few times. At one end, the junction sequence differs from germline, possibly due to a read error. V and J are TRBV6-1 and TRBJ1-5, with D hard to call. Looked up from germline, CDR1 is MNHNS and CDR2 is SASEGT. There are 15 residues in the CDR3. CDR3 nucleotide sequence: TGTGCCAGCAGTGAAATCGGGCCACCGAATCGGCCCCAGCATTTT. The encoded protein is CASSEIGPPNRPQHF.

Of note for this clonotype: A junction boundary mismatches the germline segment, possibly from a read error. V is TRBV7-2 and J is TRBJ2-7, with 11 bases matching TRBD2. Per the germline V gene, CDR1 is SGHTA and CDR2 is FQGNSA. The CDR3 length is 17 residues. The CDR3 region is CAGSLARLAGGRYEQYF. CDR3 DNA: TGTGCCGGCAGCTTAGCCCGGCTAGCGGGAGGACGCTACGAGCAGTACTTC. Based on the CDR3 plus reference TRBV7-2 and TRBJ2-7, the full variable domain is GAGVSQSPSNKVTEKGKDVELRCDPISGHTALYWYRQSLGQGLEFLIYFQGNSAPDKSGLPSDRFSAERTGGSVSTLTIQRTQQEDSAVYLCAGSLARLAGGRYEQYFGPGTRLTVT.

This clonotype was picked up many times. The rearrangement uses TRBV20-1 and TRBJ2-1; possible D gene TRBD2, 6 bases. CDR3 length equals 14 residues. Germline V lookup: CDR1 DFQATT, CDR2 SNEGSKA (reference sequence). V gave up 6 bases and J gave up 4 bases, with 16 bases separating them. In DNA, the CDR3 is TGCAGTGCGCACAGCGGGCGAAGTTACAATGAGCAGTTCTTC. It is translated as CSAHSGRSYNEQFF.

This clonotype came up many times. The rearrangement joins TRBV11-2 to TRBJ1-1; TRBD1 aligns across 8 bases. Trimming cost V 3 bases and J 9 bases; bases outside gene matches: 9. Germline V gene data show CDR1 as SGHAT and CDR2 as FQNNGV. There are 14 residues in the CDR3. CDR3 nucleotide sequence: TGTGCCAGCAGCTTCGGGACAGGCGGAATTAAAGCTTTCTTT. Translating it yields CASSFGTGGIKAFF. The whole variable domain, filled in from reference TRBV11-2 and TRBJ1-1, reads EAGVAQSPRYKIIEKRQSVAFWCNPISGHATLYWYQQILGQGPKLLIQFQNNGVVDDSQLPKDRFSAERLKGVDSTLKIQPAKLEDSAVYLCASSFGTGGIKAFFGQGTRLTVV.

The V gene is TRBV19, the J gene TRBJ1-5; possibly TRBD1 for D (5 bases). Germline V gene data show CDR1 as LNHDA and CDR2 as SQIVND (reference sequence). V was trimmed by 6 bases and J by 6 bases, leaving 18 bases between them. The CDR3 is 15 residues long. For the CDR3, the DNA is TGTGCCAGTAGCAGGAGTCGGGTTGGGGGTCAGCCCCAGCATTTT. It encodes CASSRSRVGGQPQHF.

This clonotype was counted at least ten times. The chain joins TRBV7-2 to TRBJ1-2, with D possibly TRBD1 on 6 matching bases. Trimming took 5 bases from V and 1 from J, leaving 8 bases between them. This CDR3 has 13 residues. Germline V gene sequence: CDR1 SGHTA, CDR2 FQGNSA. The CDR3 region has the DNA TGTGCCAGCAGCAAGGACAGTAACTATGGCTACACCTTC. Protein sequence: CASSKDSNYGYTF.

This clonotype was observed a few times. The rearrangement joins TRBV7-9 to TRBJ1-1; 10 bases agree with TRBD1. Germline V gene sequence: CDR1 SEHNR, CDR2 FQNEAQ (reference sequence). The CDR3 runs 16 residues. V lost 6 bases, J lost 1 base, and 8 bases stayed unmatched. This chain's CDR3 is CASRDWTGGQNTEAFF. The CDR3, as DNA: TGTGCCAGCAGAGACTGGACAGGGGGACAGAACACTGAAGCTTTCTTT.

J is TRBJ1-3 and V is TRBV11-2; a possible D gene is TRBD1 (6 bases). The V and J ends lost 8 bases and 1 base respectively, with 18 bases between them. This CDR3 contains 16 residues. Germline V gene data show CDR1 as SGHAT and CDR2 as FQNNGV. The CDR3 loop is CASAQGLMLSGNTIYF. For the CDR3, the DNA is TGTGCCAGCGCCCAGGGGCTGATGCTATCTGGAAACACCATATATTTT.

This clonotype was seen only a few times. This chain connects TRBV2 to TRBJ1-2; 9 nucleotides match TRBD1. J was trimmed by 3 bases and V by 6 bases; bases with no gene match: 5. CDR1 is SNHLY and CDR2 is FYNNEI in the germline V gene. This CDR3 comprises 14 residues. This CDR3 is CASRGQGYYYGYTF. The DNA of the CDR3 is TGTGCCAGCAGGGGACAGGGTTACTACTATGGCTACACCTTC.

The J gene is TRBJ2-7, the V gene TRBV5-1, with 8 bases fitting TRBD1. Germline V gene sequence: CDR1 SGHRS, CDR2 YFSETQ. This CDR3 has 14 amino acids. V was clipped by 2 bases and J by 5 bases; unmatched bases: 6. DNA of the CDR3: TGCGCCAGCAGCTTCGACAGGGGTCGGAACGAGCAGTACTTC. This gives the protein CASSFDRGRNEQYF.

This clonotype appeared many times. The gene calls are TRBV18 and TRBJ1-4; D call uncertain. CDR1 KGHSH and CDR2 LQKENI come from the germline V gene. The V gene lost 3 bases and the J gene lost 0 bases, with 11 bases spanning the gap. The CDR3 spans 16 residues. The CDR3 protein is CASSPQRSATNEKLFF. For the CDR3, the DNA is TGTGCCAGCTCACCTCAGAGGAGTGCAACTAATGAAAAACTGTTTTTT. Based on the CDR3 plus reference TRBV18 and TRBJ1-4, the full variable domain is NAGVMQNPRHLVRRRGQEARLRCSPMKGHSHVYWYRQLPEEGLKFMVYLQKENIIDESGMPKERFSAEFPKEGPSILRIQQVVRGDSAAYFCASSPQRSATNEKLFFGSGTQLSVL.

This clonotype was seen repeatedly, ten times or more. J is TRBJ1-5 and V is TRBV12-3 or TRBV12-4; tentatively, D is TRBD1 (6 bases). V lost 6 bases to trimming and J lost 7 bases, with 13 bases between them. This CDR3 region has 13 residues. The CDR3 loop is CASRATGPQPQHF. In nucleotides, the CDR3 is TGTGCCAGCAGAGCAACAGGGCCCCAGCCCCAGCATTTT.

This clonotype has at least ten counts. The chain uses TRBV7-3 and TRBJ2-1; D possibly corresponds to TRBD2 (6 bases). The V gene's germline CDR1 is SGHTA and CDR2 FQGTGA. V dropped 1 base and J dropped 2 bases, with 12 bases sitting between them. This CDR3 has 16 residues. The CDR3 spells CASSLMGSGAYNEQFF. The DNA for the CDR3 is TGTGCCAGCAGCTTAATGGGTAGCGGAGCCTACAATGAGCAGTTCTTC.

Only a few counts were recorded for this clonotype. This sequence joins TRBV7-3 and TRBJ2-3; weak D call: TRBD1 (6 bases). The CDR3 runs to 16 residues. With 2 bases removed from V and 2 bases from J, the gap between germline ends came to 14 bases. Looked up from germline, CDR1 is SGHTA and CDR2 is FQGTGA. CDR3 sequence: CASSLSDSRLTDTQYF. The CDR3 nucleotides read TGTGCCAGCAGCTTATCGGACAGCCGTCTCACAGATACGCAGTATTTT. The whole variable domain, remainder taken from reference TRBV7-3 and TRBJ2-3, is GAGVSQTPSNKVTEKGKYVELRCDPISGHTALYWYRQSLGQGPEFLIYFQGTGAADDSGLPNDRFFAVRPEGSVSTLKIQRTERGDSAVYLCASSLSDSRLTDTQYFGPGTRLTVL.

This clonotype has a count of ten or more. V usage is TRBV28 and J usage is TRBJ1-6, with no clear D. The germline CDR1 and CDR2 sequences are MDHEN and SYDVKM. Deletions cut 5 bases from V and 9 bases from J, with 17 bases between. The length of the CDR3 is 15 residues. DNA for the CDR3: TGTGCCAGCAGTAGTGGGGAAACAGCATTTTCACCCCTCCACTTT. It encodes CASSSGETAFSPLHF.

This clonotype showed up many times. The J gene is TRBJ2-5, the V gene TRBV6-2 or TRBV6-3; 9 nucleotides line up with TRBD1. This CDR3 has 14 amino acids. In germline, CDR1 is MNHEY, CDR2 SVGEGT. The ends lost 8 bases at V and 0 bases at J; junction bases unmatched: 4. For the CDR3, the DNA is TGTGCCAGCGCCCGGGACAGGGACCAAGAGACCCAGTACTTC. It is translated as CASARDRDQETQYF.

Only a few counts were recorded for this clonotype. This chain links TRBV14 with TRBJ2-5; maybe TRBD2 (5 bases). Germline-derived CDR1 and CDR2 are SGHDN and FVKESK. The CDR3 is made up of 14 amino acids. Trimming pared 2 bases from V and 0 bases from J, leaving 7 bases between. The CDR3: CASSQSGNQETQYF. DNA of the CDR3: TGTGCCAGCAGCCAAAGCGGAAACCAAGAGACCCAGTACTTC.

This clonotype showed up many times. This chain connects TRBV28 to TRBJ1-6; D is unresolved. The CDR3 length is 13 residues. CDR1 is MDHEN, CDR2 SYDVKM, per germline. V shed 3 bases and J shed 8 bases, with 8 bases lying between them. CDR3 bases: TGTGCCAGCAGTTTGCTTCGGGATTCACCCCTCCACTTT. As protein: CASSLLRDSPLHF.